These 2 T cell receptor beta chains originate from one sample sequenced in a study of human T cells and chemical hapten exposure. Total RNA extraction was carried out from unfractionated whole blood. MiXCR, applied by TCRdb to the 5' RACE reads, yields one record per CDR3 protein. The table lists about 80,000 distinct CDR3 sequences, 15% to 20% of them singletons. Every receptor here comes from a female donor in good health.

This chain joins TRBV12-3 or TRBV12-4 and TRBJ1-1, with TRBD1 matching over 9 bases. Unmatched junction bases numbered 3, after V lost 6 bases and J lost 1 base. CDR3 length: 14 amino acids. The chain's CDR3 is CASRQGAANTEAFF. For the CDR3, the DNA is TGTGCCAGCAGACAGGGGGCCGCGAACACTGAAGCTTTCTTT.

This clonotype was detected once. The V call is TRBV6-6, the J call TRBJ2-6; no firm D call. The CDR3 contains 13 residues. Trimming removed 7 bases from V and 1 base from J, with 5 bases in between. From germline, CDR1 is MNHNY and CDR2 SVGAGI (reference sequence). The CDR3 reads CASMGSGANVLTF. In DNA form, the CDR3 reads TGTGCCAGCATGGGTTCTGGGGCCAACGTCCTGACTTTC.